Each of the 28 T cell receptor beta chains below was sequenced from the same sample in a study of T cells in Graves' hyperthyroidism and ophthalmopathy. RNA transcripts provided the source from which TCR beta CDR3 regions were amplified. The TCR CDR3 first-round RT-PCR relied on the HTBI primer set. TCRdb fed the multiplex PCR reads into MiXCR, producing one record per CDR3 protein. The top ten hold under 15% of the sample, which has around 600,000 distinct CDR3 sequences, more than 12% seen once. Material: blood. These receptors originate from a woman aged 45-65 years with Graves' ophthalmopathy.

The chain is built from TRBV28 and TRBJ2-7; weak D call: TRBD2 (5 bases). The CDR3 runs to 14 residues. Trimming took 3 bases from V and 6 from J, leaving 15 bases between them. Germline V gene sequence: CDR1 MDHEN, CDR2 SYDVKM. CDR3 coding DNA: TGTGCCAGCAGTTTGGAGAGGGTGGTCGGCGAGCAGTACTTC. Protein product: CASSLERVVGEQYF.

This clonotype was picked up many times. V is TRBV2 and J is TRBJ2-7; no definite D call. The CDR3 loop spans 13 amino acids. Germline V CDR1 and CDR2: SNHLY, FYNNEI. V was shortened by 7 bases and J by 2 bases, with 12 bases between the two germline ends. The CDR3 sequence: CASKVTDPYEQYF. The CDR3 bases are TGTGCCAGCAAGGTGACGGATCCCTACGAGCAGTACTTC.

The sample holds a few counts of this clonotype. The V gene is TRBV24-1, the J gene TRBJ1-5; D is unclear. Between the trimmed V and J ends, which lost 4 bases and 1 base, there was a span of 10 bases. Germline CDR1 reads KGHDR; CDR2 reads SFDVKD. The CDR3 loop spans 15 amino acids. The DNA of the CDR3 is TGTGCCACCAGTGACTCAAGAGGGAGCAATCAGCCCCAGCATTTT. It codes for CATSDSRGSNQPQHF.

The rearrangement joins TRBV5-1 to TRBJ2-3, with 11 nucleotides matching TRBD2. Germline CDR1 and CDR2: SGHRS and YFSETQ. The CDR3 runs to 17 residues. V dropped 4 bases and J dropped 0; count of bases not matched to a gene: 7. CDR3 DNA: TGCGCCAGCAGCCGAACCGTAGCGGGAGGGAGCACAGATACGCAGTATTTT. Protein product: CASSRTVAGGSTDTQYF.

The chain uses TRBV10-3 and TRBJ1-1; TRBD1 might be the D (6 bases). The CDR3 loop spans 13 amino acids. Germline CDR1 reads ENHRY; CDR2 reads SYGVKD. V lost 8 bases and J lost 0, with 10 bases in between. The CDR3 sequence is CAIAPGVNTEAFF. The CDR3 nucleotides read TGTGCCATCGCCCCAGGGGTGAACACTGAAGCTTTCTTT.

The chain couples TRBV7-6 to TRBJ2-1; 7 bases match TRBD1. Germline V gene lookup returns CDR1 SGHVS and CDR2 FNYEAQ. V dropped 1 base and J dropped 7; count of bases not matched to a gene: 19. The CDR3 spans 19 residues. The CDR3 DNA reads TGTGCCAGCAGCTTAGAAACGATTCTCACGGGACAGATGATTAATGAGCAGTTCTTC. Translating gives CASSLETILTGQMINEQFF.

This clonotype was observed many times. The chain links TRBV7-8 to TRBJ2-1; TRBD2 is a possible D gene (6 bases). CDR1 SGHVS and CDR2 FQNEAQ come from the germline V gene. The CDR3 covers 15 residues. Trimming removed 2 bases at V and 9 bases at J, with 17 bases between. CDR3 sequence reads: CASSLIPPRLGEQFF. DNA for the CDR3: TGTGCCAGCAGCTTAATCCCCCCTAGACTAGGTGAGCAGTTCTTC.

This clonotype was counted many times. This sequence joins TRBV6-1 and TRBJ1-2; 7 nucleotides line up with TRBD1. This CDR3 has 14 residues. J was trimmed by 1 base and V by 6 bases; bases with no gene match: 5. CDR1 and CDR2 from the germline V gene are MNHNS and SASEGT. The CDR3 DNA is TGTGCCAGCAGGCCGGGACAGCATAACTATGGCTACACCTTC. It is translated as CASRPGQHNYGYTF.

This clonotype was seen ten or more times. The V and J genes are TRBV27 and TRBJ1-1; no reliable D call. V gave up 1 base and J gave up 0 bases, with 12 bases separating them. This CDR3 comprises 16 residues. The V gene's germline CDR1 is MNHEY and CDR2 SMNVEV (reference sequence). The CDR3 DNA sequence: TGTGCCAGCAGTTTATTGGCAGCTGGCGTGAACACTGAAGCTTTCTTT. As protein: CASSLLAAGVNTEAFF.

At least ten counts were recorded for this clonotype. V is TRBV7-9 and J is TRBJ2-5; D remains unclear. CDR3 size: 14 residues. V was shortened by 1 base and J by 5 bases, with 11 bases between the two germline ends. The germline V gene has CDR1 SEHNR and CDR2 FQNEAQ (reference sequence). CDR3 protein: CASSLGRLVETQYF. The CDR3, as DNA: TGTGCCAGCAGCTTAGGCCGGTTGGTGGAGACCCAGTACTTC.

This clonotype has just a few counts. The V gene is TRBV14, the J gene TRBJ1-1, with D possibly matching TRBD1 (6 bases). The CDR3 consists of 14 residues. The germline gives CDR1 SGHDN, CDR2 FVKESK. Deletions cut 1 base from V and 4 bases from J, with 10 bases between. The CDR3 DNA reads as TGTGCCAGCAGCCAAGTGGGGGCGGGCACTGAAGCTTTCTTT. Amino acids: CASSQVGAGTEAFF. The variable domain in full, completed from reference TRBV14 and TRBJ1-1, reads EAGVTQFPSHSVIEKGQTVTLRCDPISGHDNLYWYRRVMGKEIKFLLHFVKESKQDESGMPNNRFLAERTGGTYSTLKVQPAELEDSGVYFCASSQVGAGTEAFFGQGTRLTVV.

This chain uses TRBV4-2 with TRBJ2-2; 10 nucleotides align to TRBD1. The junction had 4 bases not matched to a gene; V was cut back by 0 bases and J by 3 bases. In germline, CDR1 is LGHNA, CDR2 YNFKEQ. CDR3 length: 17 residues. CDR3 nucleotide sequence: TGTGCCAGCAGCCAAGATCCGGACAGGGGGTACACCGGGGAGCTGTTTTTT. It is translated as CASSQDPDRGYTGELFF.

The chain joins TRBV12-3 or TRBV12-4 to TRBJ1-1; possibly TRBD1 for D (5 bases). The CDR3 contains 16 residues. Trimming pared 3 bases from V and 5 bases from J, leaving 19 bases between. CDR3 coding DNA: TGTGCCAGCAGTTTGAGGGGTGGGCGATTTCAGACTGAAGCTTTCTTT. It codes for CASSLRGGRFQTEAFF.

This clonotype was detected a few times. The chain carries TRBV19 and TRBJ2-3, with TRBD2 matching over 8 bases. The CDR3 runs to 15 residues. Trimming at V came to 6 bases and at J to 6 bases, leaving 11 bases not matched to a gene. CDR1 is LNHDA, CDR2 SQIVND, per germline (reference sequence). DNA of the CDR3: TGTGCCAGTAGCACCCTAGCGGGCACCAGGGATACGCAGTATTTT. Protein sequence: CASSTLAGTRDTQYF.

With regard to this clonotype: A read error may explain this, as a much larger clone is one base away. V and J are TRBV7-9 and TRBJ2-1, with 12 bases fitting TRBD1. Germline CDR1 SEHNR, CDR2 FQNEAQ (reference sequence). This CDR3 region has 19 residues. The CDR3 protein is CASSLDWDRGPMSYNEQLF. CDR3 in DNA: TGTGCCAGCAGCTTAGATTGGGACAGGGGGCCCATGTCCTACAATGAGCAGCTCTTC. Using reference TRBV7-9 and TRBJ2-1 for the parts outside the CDR3, the full variable domain is DTGVSQNPRHKITKRGQNVTFRCDPISEHNRLYWYRQTLGQGPEFLTYFQNEAQLEKSRLLSDRFSAERPKGSFSTLEIQRTEQGDSAMYLCASSLDWDRGPMSYNEQLFGPGTRLTVL.

This clonotype was seen ten or more times. The chain couples TRBV28 to TRBJ1-5; 10 nucleotides match TRBD1. Trimming took 5 bases from V and 6 from J; bases not matched to a gene: 16. This CDR3 is built from 18 residues. The germline gives CDR1 MDHEN, CDR2 SYDVKM. The CDR3: CASSPSFGTTGGSQPQHF. The CDR3 DNA follows: TGTGCCAGCAGTCCGTCATTCGGAACGACAGGGGGCAGTCAGCCCCAGCATTTT.

The rearrangement joins TRBV6-1 to TRBJ1-2; no clear D gene. CDR3 length: 12 amino acids. CDR1 MNHNS and CDR2 SASEGT come from the germline V gene. The CDR3 region is CVGERRNYGYTF. In nucleotides, the CDR3 is TGTGTTGGGGAAAGGCGGAACTATGGCTACACCTTC.

The chain recombines TRBV4-2 with TRBJ2-1, with D possibly TRBD1 on 5 matching bases. The CDR3 has 18 amino acids. In germline, CDR1 is LGHNA, CDR2 YNFKEQ. Deletions cut 4 bases from V and 0 bases from J, with 19 bases between. As DNA, the CDR3 is TGTGCCAGCAGCCTCGTAATAGGATCCGACAGCTCCTACAATGAGCAGTTCTTC. Translating it yields CASSLVIGSDSSYNEQFF.

The J gene is TRBJ2-1, the V gene TRBV10-3; a weak D match, TRBD2 (5 bases). V lost 4 bases and J 2 bases, leaving 9 bases between the germline ends. The germline CDR1 and CDR2 sequences are ENHRY and SYGVKD. The CDR3 spans 14 residues. The CDR3 loop reads CAISGASTYNEQFF. DNA for the CDR3: TGTGCCATCAGTGGGGCTAGCACCTACAATGAGCAGTTCTTC.

The J gene is TRBJ1-6, the V gene TRBV14; no firm D call. The CDR3 loop spans 15 amino acids. CDR1 SGHDN and CDR2 FVKESK come from the germline V gene. V lost 3 bases, J lost 4 bases, and 10 bases lay in between. The CDR3 coding sequence is TGTGCCAGCAGCCACCTCCGAGATTATAATTCACCCCTCCACTTT. This codes for CASSHLRDYNSPLHF.

The V call is TRBV6-6, the J call TRBJ2-3, with TRBD2 matching over 12 bases. The CDR3 is 16 amino acids. CDR1 MNHNY and CDR2 SVGAGI come from the germline V gene (reference sequence). Trimming at V came to 2 bases and at J to 5 bases, leaving 5 bases not matched to a gene. CDR3: CASSYTSSGRGDTQYF. In DNA form, the CDR3 reads TGTGCCAGCAGTTACACATCTAGCGGGAGGGGAGATACGCAGTATTTT.

Only a few counts were recorded for this clonotype. The chain has TRBV4-1 and TRBJ2-1; no reliable D call. Germline loops: CDR1 MGHRA, CDR2 YSYEKL. CDR3 length equals 14 residues. Deletions cut 0 bases from V and 10 bases from J, with 13 bases between. The CDR3 DNA is TGCGCCAGCAGCCAAGATCTTCTGTCGTCCGAGCAGTTCTTC. It is translated as CASSQDLLSSEQFF.

This clonotype was observed at least ten times. The chain uses TRBV11-2 and TRBJ2-5, with D perhaps TRBD1 (5 bases). Germline lookup yields CDR1 SGHAT and CDR2 FQNNGV. With 0 bases removed from V and 4 bases from J, the gap between germline ends came to 9 bases. The CDR3 extends over 14 amino acids. This CDR3 is CASSLDRVAETQYF. The CDR3, as DNA: TGTGCCAGCAGCTTAGACAGGGTCGCAGAGACCCAGTACTTC. Filled out from reference TRBV11-2 and TRBJ2-5, the complete variable domain reads EAGVAQSPRYKIIEKRQSVAFWCNPISGHATLYWYQQILGQGPKLLIQFQNNGVVDDSQLPKDRFSAERLKGVDSTLKIQPAKLEDSAVYLCASSLDRVAETQYFGPGTRLLVL.

With respect to this clonotype: It may be a read error: a sequence one base away is much more abundant. This chain joins TRBV27 and TRBJ1-2; D unresolved. The CDR3 spans 15 residues. Germline V gene sequence: CDR1 MNHEY, CDR2 SMNVEV (reference sequence). CDR3 loop: CTSSLTSSGRYGYTF. The CDR3 DNA sequence: TGTACCAGCAGTCTGACATCTTCTGGGCGCTATGGCTACACCTTC.

This clonotype came up many times. The chain employs TRBV7-9 and TRBJ1-1; D ambiguous. This CDR3 spans 15 amino acids. Trimming shortened V by 1 base and J by 4 bases, and 13 bases separated the two germline ends. Germline lookup yields CDR1 SEHNR and CDR2 FQNEAQ (reference sequence). The CDR3 spells CASSLGMTRSTEAFF. The CDR3, as DNA: TGTGCCAGCAGCTTAGGTATGACGCGGAGCACTGAAGCTTTCTTT. The full variable domain, completed using reference TRBV7-9 and TRBJ1-1, is DTGVSQNPRHKITKRGQNVTFRCDPISEHNRLYWYRQTLGQGPEFLTYFQNEAQLEKSRLLSDRFSAERPKGSFSTLEIQRTEQGDSAMYLCASSLGMTRSTEAFFGQGTRLTVV.

There are many counts of this clonotype. The rearrangement links TRBV2 to TRBJ2-1; no definite D call. Between the trimmed V and J ends, which lost 0 bases and 5 bases, there was a span of 8 bases. The CDR3 has 14 residues. CDR1 and CDR2 from the germline V gene are SNHLY and FYNNEI. Written as DNA, the CDR3 is TGTGCCAGCAGTGAAGCGCGAACTAACAATGAGCAGTTCTTC. Protein sequence: CASSEARTNNEQFF.

This clonotype was detected a few times. This chain uses TRBV3-2 with TRBJ1-5; the listed D gene, TRBD1, was not tested against the DNA. TRBV3-2 is classified as a pseudogene. This CDR3 comprises 13 residues. The chain's CDR3 is CASRGQGVQPQHF. The CDR3, as DNA: TGTGCCAGCAGGGGACAGGGGGTACAGCCCCAGCATTTT.

This sequence joins TRBV28 and TRBJ2-3; no reliable D call. Trimming took 3 bases from V and 0 from J, leaving 7 bases between them. Germline V gives CDR1 MDHEN, CDR2 SYDVKM. The CDR3 has 14 residues. This chain's CDR3 is CASSFGDSTDTQYF. CDR3 DNA: TGTGCCAGCAGTTTTGGTGATAGCACAGATACGCAGTATTTT.